A selection of T cell receptor beta chains follows, all from one sample in a study of shared clonotypes between healthy human individuals. TCRdb's copy holds only in-frame clones and misses some; the assay was immunoSEQ multiplex PCR. The sample contains around 560,000 clones, about 95% of which appear only once. The specimen was naive CD8+ T cells sorted from blood. The receptors were sampled from a woman under 40 in good health. Each CDR3 is given without its conserved first and last residue.

TRBV21-1	TRBJ2-5	ASSERYAGTGYQETQY
TRBV7-9	TRBJ2-1	ASSTRAGSSYNEQF
TRBV4-1	TRBJ1-2	ASSPETLPFGGYT
TRBV30	TRBJ2-5	AWARTSGLQETQY
TRBV28	TRBJ2-7	ASSLVGSYEQY
TRBV7-9	TRBJ2-1	ASSLSGERREQF
TRBV6-1	TRBJ1-2	ASSEAGAGVGYT
TRBV5-1	TRBJ1-1	ASKPRTMKGTEAF
TRBV19	TRBJ2-7	ASSIRAGGTSGLGTSYEQY
TRBV5-6	TRBJ2-7	ASSSSGSSYEQY
TRBV9	TRBJ1-1	ASSVTGNTEAF
TRBV6-1	TRBJ2-7	ASSGLGYEQY
TRBV10-3	TRBJ2-7	AISDSRTGLQEYEQY
TRBV30	TRBJ2-5	AWSLWGFETQY
TRBV4-1	TRBJ1-4	ASSQGNRATNEKLF
TRBV6-5	TRBJ1-5	ASSYMGGRQPQH
TRBV2	TRBJ1-5	ASRLDLGQPQH
TRBV10-1	TRBJ2-7	ASSEGLAEQY
TRBV15	TRBJ2-3	ATSKRTTTDTQY
TRBV10-2	TRBJ2-5	ASSDILAGFQETQY
TRBV5-8	TRBJ2-1	ASSFQGQF
TRBV7-9	TRBJ2-7	ASSGGLPEQY
TRBV4-2	TRBJ2-1	ASSPEAGESSYNEQF
TRBV25-1	TRBJ2-1	ASSELAGGEQF
TRBV13	TRBJ2-7	ASSQGHRYEQY
TRBV27	TRBJ1-1	ASSLSTGVNTEAF
TRBV21-1	TRBJ2-7	ASSIKAGYNEQY
TRBV5-4	TRBJ2-1	ASREESSYNEQF
TRBV7-2	TRBJ2-5	ASSFGGAGETQY
TRBV2	TRBJ2-7	ASSEGRGQSEQY
TRBV28	TRBJ2-7	ASRSGTSVPYEQY
TRBV15	TRBJ2-1	ATSQFAGGPDEQF
TRBV15	TRBJ2-5	ATSRERWTGDLETQY
TRBV7-6	TRBJ2-7	ASSVGTGSEQY
TRBV27	TRBJ2-1	ASSLRSSSYNEQF
TRBV5-1	TRBJ1-1	ASSTGQGARNTEAF
TRBV27	TRBJ2-7	ASSLWQGAYEQY
TRBV2	TRBJ2-7	ASSLLGSYEQY
TRBV29-1	TRBJ1-4	SVRGVEKLF
TRBV27	TRBJ2-7	ASSSGLHYEQY
TRBV11-1	TRBJ1-1	ASSLTQHTEAF
TRBV4-2	TRBJ2-7	ASSPIGANYSYEQY
TRBV29-1	TRBJ2-6	SVEDRSAPGPSGANVLT
TRBV6-5	TRBJ2-7	ASMKAYSYEQY